A selection of T cell receptor beta chains follows, all from one sample in a study of Graves' ophthalmopathy and Graves' hyperthyroidism. A single record per CDR3 protein comes from TCRdb applying MiXCR to the multiplex PCR reads. The table has 900,000 to 1,200,000 distinct CDR3 sequences, less than 45% seen once. Sequenced input: peripheral blood or thyroid tissue (not recorded which). Receptors were obtained from an adult man with Graves' hyperthyroidism. Both conserved end residues are part of each CDR3.

cdr3_aa,j_call,v_call
CASTLGANTEAFF,TRBJ1-1,TRBV9
CATTSWDREAQYF,TRBJ2-5,TRBV2
CASRGVQGRHEQYF,TRBJ2-7,TRBV5-1
CASSLDTQGRGSPLHF,TRBJ1-6,TRBV7-2
CSVEAGRAEQFF,-,TRBV29-1
CASSHESPYNSPLHF,TRBJ1-6,TRBV12-3/TRBV12-4
CAISGGTFHEQYF,TRBJ2-7,TRBV10-3
CAVRTMGGAPSYEQYF,TRBJ2-7,TRBV10-3
CASSLEGGGSLEQYF,TRBJ2-7,TRBV7-2
CASSLRDRERETQYF,TRBJ2-5,TRBV4-1
CASSVGQGENQPQHF,TRBJ1-5,TRBV6-6
CASSGSQGTGELFF,TRBJ2-2,TRBV7-4
CASSITHRVSNQPQHF,TRBJ1-5,TRBV19
CATSGETVLSQETQYF,TRBJ2-5,TRBV15
CASSQESGRMNTEAFF,TRBJ1-1,TRBV4-3
CSVGQGLVYGYTF,TRBJ1-2,TRBV29-1
CASSAAGGAYEQYF,TRBJ2-7,TRBV2
CASSSKTGGGDTGELFF,TRBJ2-2,TRBV5-1
CAIINVGRSYEQYF,TRBJ2-7,TRBV10-3